Following are 26 T cell receptor beta chains from one sample sequenced in a study of molecular identifiers for immune sequencing clone quantification. TCRdb reprocessed the PCR reads with MiXCR, giving one entry per CDR3 protein. Among hundreds of thousands of distinct CDR3 sequences listed, 15% to 20% were seen once. The specimen was naive CD8+ T cells from blood, with Jurkat cell RNA spiked in. Subset reported: FACS-sorted CD8+CD4-CCR7+CD45RA+ naive T cells. The receptors were gathered from a human donor in good health. Some libraries in this study had Jurkat cell RNA spiked in.

Concerning this clonotype itself: This may be a read error, as it is one base from a much larger clone. This rearrangement joins TRBV12-5 to TRBJ2-6, with D perhaps given as TRBD1 or TRBD2 (6 bases each). The germline gives CDR1 LGHNT, CDR2 FRNRAP. This CDR3 is 19 amino acids long. The CDR3 sequence: CASGFILRGASAGANVLAF. CDR3 sequence (DNA): TGTGCTAGTGGTTTTATTCTGAGGGGGGCCTCTGCTGGGGCCAACGTCCTGGCTTTC.

The chain couples TRBV2 to TRBJ2-3; 8 nucleotides match TRBD2. Germline CDR1 is SNHLY and CDR2 is FYNNEI. CDR3 length equals 16 residues. The V segment lost 3 bases and the J segment 4 bases; nucleotides outside the gene matches: 9. The CDR3 bases are TGTGCCAGCAGTGACCTGGCTAGCGGGTATTCAGATACGCAGTATTTT. It encodes CASSDLASGYSDTQYF.

In the case of this clonotype: A read error may explain this, as a much larger clone is one base away. This chain uses TRBV11-2 with TRBJ1-1; D might be TRBD1 (5 bases). CDR3 length equals 16 residues. CDR1 SGHAT and CDR2 FQNNGV come from the germline V gene. The CDR3 DNA reads as TGTGCCAGCAGCCCACAGAGTGCAGGGCTGGGCACTGAAGCTCTCTTT. It specifies CASSPQSAGLGTEALF. Filled out from reference TRBV11-2 and TRBJ1-1, the complete variable domain reads EAGVAQSPRYKIIEKRQSVAFWCNPISGHATLYWYQQILGQGPKLLIQFQNNGVVDDSQLPKDRFSAERLKGVDSTLKIQPAKLEDSAVYLCASSPQSAGLGTEALFGQGTRLTVV.

There are a few counts of this clonotype. V and J are TRBV27 and TRBJ2-3; tentative D call: TRBD1 (5 bases). CDR1 is MNHEY, CDR2 SMNVEV, per germline (reference sequence). V was shortened by 4 bases and J by 9 bases, with 14 bases between the two germline ends. The CDR3 is made up of 13 amino acids. For the CDR3, the DNA is TGTGCCAGCAGTTGGACCGGCACAGGCACGCAGTATTTT. Its translation is CASSWTGTGTQYF.

At least ten counts were recorded for this clonotype. The J gene is TRBJ2-3, the V gene TRBV12-3 or TRBV12-4; no clear D gene. Trimming shortened V by 4 bases and J by 3 bases, and 17 bases separated the two germline ends. The CDR3 is 16 residues long. DNA for the CDR3: TGTGCCAGCAGTTCGCTCATCCAGTGGGGAACAGATACGCAGTATTTT. Translation gives CASSSLIQWGTDTQYF.

There are a few counts of this clonotype. The J gene is TRBJ2-1, the V gene TRBV6-1; D is tentatively TRBD1 or TRBD2 (5 bases each). V dropped 8 bases and J dropped 7 bases, with 15 bases sitting between them. The CDR3 runs 13 residues. Germline CDR1 and CDR2: MNHNS and SASEGT. CDR3 region: CASHDGAWNEQFF. In DNA form, the CDR3 reads TGTGCCAGCCACGACGGGGCCTGGAATGAGCAGTTCTTC.

This chain connects TRBV6-5 to TRBJ1-1; D uncertain. Germline values: CDR1 MNHEY, CDR2 SVGAGI. The CDR3 is 15 amino acids. V was shortened by 8 bases and J by 0 bases, with 16 bases between the two germline ends. Written as DNA, the CDR3 is TGTGCCAGCGCCCCGGAATTCGAGATGAACACTGAAGCTTTCTTT. Translated: CASAPEFEMNTEAFF.

This clonotype was seen a handful of times. V usage is TRBV11-2 and J usage is TRBJ2-7; TRBD2 is a possible D gene (7 bases). CDR1 is SGHAT, CDR2 FQNNGV, per germline. The CDR3 is 16 residues long. V gave up 4 bases and J gave up 0 bases, with 16 bases separating them. CDR3 region: CASSSPGGVSSYEQYF. For the CDR3, the DNA is TGTGCCAGCAGCTCTCCGGGGGGCGTAAGCTCCTACGAGCAGTACTTC.

This clonotype was recorded many times. This rearrangement joins TRBV4-1 to TRBJ1-6; the D gene is possibly TRBD1 (5 bases). Germline lookup yields CDR1 MGHRA and CDR2 YSYEKL. The V gene lost 2 bases and the J gene lost 6 bases, with 14 bases spanning the gap. The CDR3 loop spans 16 amino acids. The CDR3 spells CASSQNDRQLNSPLHF. In DNA form, the CDR3 reads TGCGCCAGCAGCCAAAACGACCGACAGCTTAATTCACCCCTCCACTTT.

This clonotype was seen at least ten times. The rearrangement joins TRBV7-6 to TRBJ1-1; D remains ambiguous. CDR3 size: 15 residues. V dropped 5 bases and J dropped 5 bases, with 18 bases sitting between them. The V gene's germline CDR1 is SGHVS and CDR2 FNYEAQ. CDR3 amino acids: CASSDGVGANTEAFF. The CDR3, as DNA: TGTGCCAGCAGCGATGGGGTTGGCGCGAATACTGAAGCTTTCTTT.

The CDR3 coding sequence is TGCAGTGCTAGAGAGTTAGGGGGCCACCAAGAGACCCAGTACTTC. Protein: CSARELGGHQETQYF. The V and J genes are TRBV20-1 and TRBJ2-5; TRBD1 matches at 7 bases. In germline, CDR1 is DFQATT, CDR2 SNEGSKA (reference sequence). Trimming removed 0 bases from V and 0 bases from J; junction bases left unmatched: 4. The CDR3 sequence is 15 residues long.

This clonotype was found many times. The V and J genes are TRBV20-1 and TRBJ2-7; 8 bases are a match to TRBD2. The trim removed 2 bases at V and 2 bases at J, leaving 2 bases unmatched. Germline lookup yields CDR1 DFQATT and CDR2 SNEGSKA (reference sequence). The CDR3 runs 13 residues. CDR3 region: CSARRGLAYEQYF. The CDR3 region has the DNA TGCAGTGCTAGAAGGGGACTAGCCTACGAGCAGTACTTC.

CDR3 loop: CAWKRLQGAPYEQYF. Written as DNA, the CDR3 is TGTGCCTGGAAACGACTCCAGGGGGCCCCCTACGAGCAGTACTTC. The chain recombines TRBV30 with TRBJ2-7; 8 bases line up with TRBD1. Germline CDR1 reads GTSNPN; CDR2 reads SVGIG (reference sequence). CDR3 length: 15 residues. The V gene end was trimmed by 4 bases and the J gene end by 2 bases; junction bases not matched to a gene: 10.

The gene calls are TRBV19 and TRBJ2-7; D perhaps matches TRBD2 (6 bases). Germline CDR1 reads LNHDA; CDR2 reads SQIVND (reference sequence). The CDR3 length is 14 residues. V was shortened by 5 bases and J by 3 bases, with 14 bases between the two germline ends. This CDR3 reads CASSPDGGSYEQYF. CDR3 DNA: TGTGCCAGTAGTCCAGACGGGGGTAGCTACGAGCAGTACTTC. The variable domain in full, with the rest retrieved from reference TRBV19 and TRBJ2-7, is DGGITQSPKYLFRKEGQNVTLSCEQNLNHDAMYWYRQDPGQGLRLIYYSQIVNDFQKGDIAEGYSVSREKKESFPLTVTSAQKNPTAFYLCASSPDGGSYEQYFGPGTRLTVT.

The V gene is TRBV7-9, the J gene TRBJ2-7; no clear D. This CDR3 has 12 amino acids. Germline V gene lookup returns CDR1 SEHNR and CDR2 FQNEAQ (reference sequence). V gave up 1 base and J gave up 6 bases, with 7 bases separating them. The CDR3 loop reads CASSLGPAEQYF. CDR3 sequence (DNA): TGTGCCAGCAGCTTAGGACCTGCCGAGCAGTACTTC.

This clonotype was picked up many times. This sequence joins TRBV5-1 and TRBJ1-1, with 11 bases aligning to TRBD1. V lost 4 bases, J lost 6 bases, and 2 bases stayed unmatched. CDR1 and CDR2 from the germline V gene are SGHRS and YFSETQ. The CDR3 runs to 13 residues. CDR3 sequence reads: CASSRGQGAEAFF. The CDR3 coding sequence is TGCGCCAGCAGCCGGGGACAGGGGGCTGAAGCTTTCTTT.

This clonotype was found many times. The rearrangement uses TRBV4-1 and TRBJ2-4; D is perhaps TRBD1 (6 bases). From germline, CDR1 is MGHRA and CDR2 YSYEKL. V lost 1 base and J lost 0, with 13 bases in between. The CDR3 is 17 residues long. CDR3 region: CASSQADSGGAKNIQYF. The DNA of the CDR3 is TGCGCCAGCAGCCAAGCGGACAGTGGTGGAGCCAAAAACATTCAGTACTTC.

J is TRBJ2-4 and V is TRBV3-1, with TRBD2 identical over 7 bases. Germline loops: CDR1 LGHDT, CDR2 YNNKEL (reference sequence). The CDR3 sequence is 17 residues long. Trimming cost V 1 base and J 0 bases; bases outside gene matches: 6. CDR3 region: CASSQVGEGLAKNIQYF. In DNA, the CDR3 is TGTGCCAGCAGCCAAGTGGGGGAGGGATTAGCCAAAAACATTCAGTACTTC.

This clonotype was counted a few times. This chain connects TRBV19 to TRBJ2-2; D assignment may be TRBD1 or TRBD2 (6 bases each). CDR1 is LNHDA and CDR2 is SQIVND in the germline V gene (reference sequence). CDR3 length: 14 residues. V was clipped by 4 bases and J by 7 bases, with 13 bases between them. The CDR3: CASSNGGPFGELFF. CDR3 sequence (DNA): TGTGCCAGTAGTAATGGGGGGCCGTTCGGGGAGCTGTTTTTT.

V gene TRBV11-2 combines with J gene TRBJ2-5; 7 nucleotides align to TRBD2. The CDR3 runs 14 residues. The germline V gene has CDR1 SGHAT and CDR2 FQNNGV. V lost 4 bases to trimming and J lost 2 bases; unmatched junction nucleotides: 4. The CDR3 loop is CASSWGGGQETQYF. The CDR3 DNA follows: TGTGCCAGCAGCTGGGGCGGGGGACAAGAGACCCAGTACTTC.

The chain carries TRBV6-5 and TRBJ2-3; D call uncertain. V dropped 1 base and J dropped 8 bases, with 4 bases sitting between them. The length of the CDR3 is 11 residues. CDR1 MNHEY and CDR2 SVGAGI come from the germline V gene. The CDR3 region is CASSYWGTQYF. Written as DNA, the CDR3 is TGTGCCAGCAGTTACTGGGGTACGCAGTATTTT.

The chain is built from TRBV7-6 and TRBJ1-2, with 7 bases identical to TRBD1. CDR3 length: 14 amino acids. Losses at the gene ends were 5 bases for V and 1 base for J; bases not matched to a gene: 4. Germline CDR1 SGHVS, CDR2 FNYEAQ. Here the CDR3 DNA reads TGTGCCAGCAGCCCGAGGGACAGTAACTATGGCTACACCTTC. Its protein product is CASSPRDSNYGYTF.

The gene calls are TRBV9 and TRBJ2-1; TRBD1 matches 7 bases. V trimming: 2 bases; J trimming: 7 bases; junction bases outside the gene matches: 6. The CDR3 runs to 14 residues. The germline CDR1 and CDR2 sequences are SGDLS and YYNGEE. For the CDR3, the DNA is TGTGCCAGCAGCGTGTTCCAGGGGGAAAATGAGCAGTTCTTC. This encodes CASSVFQGENEQFF. Full variable domain (rest looked up from reference TRBV9 and TRBJ2-1): DSGVTQTPKHLITATGQRVTLRCSPRSGDLSVYWYQQSLDQGLQFLIQYYNGEERAKGNILERFSAQQFPDLHSELNLSSLELGDSALYFCASSVFQGENEQFFGPGTRLTVL.

This clonotype has ten or more counts. The CDR3 protein is CASSETSRYYEQYF. As DNA, the CDR3 is TGCGCCAGCAGTGAGACCTCCAGGTACTACGAGCAGTACTTC. J is TRBJ2-7 and V is TRBV10-2; no definite D call. Trimming stripped 2 bases from V and 3 bases from J, with 11 bases between. This CDR3 region has 14 residues. Germline V CDR1 and CDR2: WSHSY, SAAADI.

For this clonotype: This may be a read error, as it is one base from a much larger clone. The rearrangement links TRBV7-9 to TRBJ1-1; 12 bases agree with TRBD1. After removal of 6 bases from V and 4 bases from J, the junction contained 9 bases not matched to a gene. The CDR3 sequence is 16 residues long. CDR1 and CDR2 (germline): SEHNR, FQNEAQ (reference sequence). This CDR3 is CASSSNRDRGLTEAFF. In DNA form, the CDR3 reads TGTGCCAGCAGTTCAAACCGGGACAGGGGGCTCACTGAAGCTTTCTTT.

This clonotype was observed many times. This rearrangement joins TRBV4-3 to TRBJ2-7, with 9 nucleotides matching TRBD2. From germline, CDR1 is LGHNA and CDR2 YSLEER. Trimming took 4 bases from V and 4 from J; bases not matched to a gene: 5. This CDR3 has 14 amino acids. For the CDR3, the DNA is TGCGCCAGCAGCCCGAGCGGGGGGAGTTACGAGCAGTACTTC. Amino acids: CASSPSGGSYEQYF.